The next 16 T cell receptor beta chains were all read from a single sample in a study of long-term antiretroviral therapy in people with HIV. Run at survey level, the immunoSEQ assay was version v3.0. Assay used: immunoSEQ multiplex PCR; TCRdb lists only in-frame clones, some missing. This table holds about 28,000 clones, about 86% found once. The sequenced sample was unsorted PBMCs, obtained 0.8 years after starting antiretroviral therapy. The receptors derive from a woman aged 25 to 39 with HIV.

V is TRBV30 and J is TRBJ1-1; D unclear. Trimming left V 3 bases short and J 6 bases short, with 8 bases between. This CDR3 spans 11 amino acids. CDR1 is GTSNPN and CDR2 is SVGIG in the germline V gene (reference sequence). The CDR3 protein is CAWSYGPEAFF. CDR3 DNA sequence: TGTGCCTGGAGCTATGGGCCTGAAGCTTTCTTT. Full variable domain (outside the CDR3, taken from reference TRBV30 and TRBJ1-1): SQTIHQWPATLVQPVGSPLSLECTVEGTSNPNLYWYRQAAGRGLQLLFYSVGIGQISSEVPQNLSASRPQDRQFILSSKKLLLSDSGFYLCAWSYGPEAFFGQGTRLTVV.

The chain has TRBV4-1 and TRBJ1-3; 7 bases are a match to TRBD1. This CDR3 spans 17 amino acids. The junction had 12 bases not matched to a gene; V was cut back by 1 base and J by 6 bases. CDR1 is MGHRA, CDR2 YSYEKL, per germline. Here the CDR3 reads CASSQVPPTGAENTIYF. As DNA, the CDR3 is TGCGCCAGCAGCCAAGTCCCTCCTACAGGGGCTGAAAACACCATATATTTT.

The chain employs TRBV14 and TRBJ1-2; D is undetermined. CDR3 length: 15 amino acids. CDR1 SGHDN and CDR2 FVKESK come from the germline V gene. V was shortened by 4 bases and J by 0 bases, with 12 bases between the two germline ends. The CDR3 region is CASSLNFATNYGYTF. In DNA, the CDR3 is TGTGCCAGCAGCCTCAACTTTGCGACTAACTATGGCTACACCTTC. The full variable domain, with the rest looked up from reference TRBV14 and TRBJ1-2, is EAGVTQFPSHSVIEKGQTVTLRCDPISGHDNLYWYRRVMGKEIKFLLHFVKESKQDESGMPNNRFLAERTGGTYSTLKVQPAELEDSGVYFCASSLNFATNYGYTFGSGTRLTVV.

This clone has just a few counts. V and J are TRBV5-1 and TRBJ1-3; 9 nucleotides match TRBD1. Germline lookup yields CDR1 SGHRS and CDR2 YFSETQ. After removal of 4 bases from V and 4 bases from J, the junction contained 9 bases not matched to a gene. The CDR3 length is 16 residues. The CDR3 sequence: CASSVQGQGRGNTIYF. CDR3 in DNA: TGCGCCAGCAGCGTCCAGGGACAGGGAAGGGGAAACACCATATATTTT.

The rearrangement links TRBV6-1 to TRBJ2-3; D not resolved. The V gene's germline CDR1 is MNHNS and CDR2 SASEGT. Trimming stripped 2 bases from V and 0 bases from J, with 6 bases between. The CDR3 consists of 14 residues. CDR3 DNA: TGTGCCAGCAGTGAAACCGACAGCACAGATACGCAGTATTTT. It yields the protein CASSETDSTDTQYF.

The rearrangement links TRBV27 to TRBJ2-7; 7 bases are shared with TRBD1. Trimming cost V 5 bases and J 4 bases; bases outside gene matches: 14. This CDR3 has 16 residues. The germline gives CDR1 MNHEY, CDR2 SMNVEV (reference sequence). The CDR3 nucleotides are TGTGCCAGCAGTCCCCAACCGACAGGGCTTTCGTACGAGCAGTACTTC. Amino acids: CASSPQPTGLSYEQYF.

As to this clone: Just one base apart from a much larger clone, this may be a read error. The rearrangement joins TRBV7-6 to TRBJ2-2; D unresolved. In germline, CDR1 is SGHVS, CDR2 FNYEAQ. V lost 5 bases, J lost 3 bases, and 4 bases lay in between. The CDR3 runs to 12 residues. CDR3 DNA sequence: TGTGCCAGCAGCGCTGACACCGGGGAGCTGTTTTTT. Encoded protein: CASSADTGELFF.

The rearrangement joins TRBV28 to TRBJ1-2; 9 nucleotides line up with TRBD1. Germline V gene lookup returns CDR1 MDHEN and CDR2 SYDVKM. This CDR3 contains 13 residues. The ends lost 6 bases at V and 8 bases at J; junction bases unmatched: 7. The CDR3: CASSQGQGEGYTF. The CDR3 region has the DNA TGTGCCAGCAGCCAGGGACAGGGTGAAGGCTACACCTTC.

The chain carries TRBV18 and TRBJ1-2; 9 bases are shared with TRBD1. The V and J ends lost 2 bases and 8 bases, in that order; junction bases with no gene match: 12. CDR1 is KGHSH, CDR2 LQKENI, per germline. This CDR3 has 16 amino acids. CDR3 in amino acids: CASSPSGGQGSSGYTF. The CDR3 DNA reads as TGTGCCAGCTCACCATCCGGAGGACAGGGGTCATCCGGCTACACCTTC.

The chain joins TRBV7-7 to TRBJ2-2; D uncertain. V was trimmed by 2 bases and J by 5 bases, leaving 12 bases between them. CDR3 length equals 15 residues. Germline CDR1 reads SSHAT; CDR2 reads FNYEAQ (reference sequence). The CDR3 reads CASSLSSARTGELFF. The CDR3 DNA reads TGTGCCAGCAGCTTAAGCAGTGCCCGTACCGGGGAGCTGTTTTTT.

This rearrangement joins TRBV19 to TRBJ1-1, with D hard to call. Germline V CDR1 and CDR2: LNHDA, SQIVND (reference sequence). Trimming shortened V by 11 bases and J by 5 bases, and 15 bases separated the two germline ends. The CDR3 length is 12 residues. As DNA, the CDR3 is TGTGCCTGCTCCCGAGGTTGGACTGAAGCTTTCTTT. This codes for CACSRGWTEAFF.

This chain joins TRBV6-5 and TRBJ1-2, with 10 positions matching TRBD1. CDR3 length equals 15 residues. From germline, CDR1 is MNHEY and CDR2 SVGAGI. Trimming removed 2 bases from V and 5 bases from J; junction bases left unmatched: 5. The DNA of the CDR3 is TGTGCCAGCAGTTACCCCGGACAGGGGGTGTATGGCTACACCTTC. Its protein is CASSYPGQGVYGYTF.

The chain uses TRBV30 and TRBJ2-5; tentative D call: TRBD1 (5 bases). CDR3 size: 12 residues. Trimming cost V 0 bases and J 7 bases, with 9 bases left between them. Germline values: CDR1 GTSNPN, CDR2 SVGIG (reference sequence). CDR3 in amino acids: CAWSVPTGTQYF. Written as DNA, the CDR3 is TGTGCCTGGAGTGTCCCCACAGGGACCCAGTACTTC. Variable domain in full (rest from reference TRBV30 and TRBJ2-5): SQTIHQWPATLVQPVGSPLSLECTVEGTSNPNLYWYRQAAGRGLQLLFYSVGIGQISSEVPQNLSASRPQDRQFILSSKKLLLSDSGFYLCAWSVPTGTQYFGPGTRLLVL.

The rearrangement joins TRBV7-2 to TRBJ2-7; 11 bases match TRBD2. The J segment lost 3 bases and the V segment lost 2 bases, leaving 3 bases of the junction unmatched. The CDR3 consists of 15 residues. In germline, CDR1 is SGHTA, CDR2 FQGNSA. CDR3 residues: CASSLYSGGVYEQYV. Here the CDR3 DNA reads TGTGCCAGCAGCTTATATAGCGGGGGGGTCTACGAGCAGTACGTC.

V usage is TRBV9 and J usage is TRBJ2-1, with TRBD1 identical over 7 bases. This CDR3 is built from 15 residues. Trimming removed 4 bases from V and 6 bases from J; junction bases left unmatched: 10. Germline CDR1 SGDLS, CDR2 YYNGEE. In DNA form, the CDR3 reads TGTGCCAGCAGCCCGGGCCTCTCAGGGGGCAATGAGCAGTTCTTC. Protein: CASSPGLSGGNEQFF.

The chain joins TRBV11-2 to TRBJ1-1; no clear D. CDR3 length: 15 residues. V lost 1 base to trimming and J lost 1 base, with 10 bases between them. Germline CDR1 is SGHAT and CDR2 is FQNNGV. The CDR3 bases are TGTGCCAGCAGCTTAGGAGTTGCCGGGAACACTGAAGCTTTCTTT. Translated, it gives CASSLGVAGNTEAFF.